This T cell receptor beta chain was captured in a study of blood T cells in healthy people across ages. Primed by a sample-barcoded 5' primer and a J-beta primer mix, a second PCR proceeded for about 7 to 12 cycles. In TCRdb, the 5' RACE reads were re-called with MiXCR into one record per CDR3 protein. The profile covers some 760,000 distinct CDR3 sequences, with around a quarter appearing a single time and 8% to 10% taken by the ten largest. About this clonotype: Its antigen is as yet unknown.

Study observations and caveats: The fall in TCR beta diversity per million T cells was roughly linear with age.

The germline V gene encodes CDR1 SGHRS and CDR2 YFSETQ. V gave up 3 bases and J gave up 7 bases; unmatched junction bases: 9. There are 17 residues in the CDR3. This same sample was also taken into another study, of T cells of mothers and their children. That paper states: Samples were obtained from three healthy Caucasian mothers and their six children. Mothers and children who were related shared slightly more overlap than unrelated pairs, but not significantly more.

The sequence came from a boy aged 10-17 years in good health. This chain uses TRBV5-1 with TRBJ2-1, with 14 bases lining up with TRBD2. The sequenced material came from blood. For the CDR3, the DNA is TGCGCCAGCAGCTCGGGACTAGCGGGAGTTTTTAGGAATGAGCAGTTCTTC. This translates into CASSSGLAGVFRNEQFF. The full variable domain, with the rest looked up from reference TRBV5-1 and TRBJ2-1, is KAGVTQTPRYLIKTRGQQVTLSCSPISGHRSVSWYQQTPGQGLQFLFEYFSETQRNKGNFPGRFSGRQFSNSRSEMNVSTLELGDSALYLCASSSGLAGVFRNEQFFGPGTRLTVL.